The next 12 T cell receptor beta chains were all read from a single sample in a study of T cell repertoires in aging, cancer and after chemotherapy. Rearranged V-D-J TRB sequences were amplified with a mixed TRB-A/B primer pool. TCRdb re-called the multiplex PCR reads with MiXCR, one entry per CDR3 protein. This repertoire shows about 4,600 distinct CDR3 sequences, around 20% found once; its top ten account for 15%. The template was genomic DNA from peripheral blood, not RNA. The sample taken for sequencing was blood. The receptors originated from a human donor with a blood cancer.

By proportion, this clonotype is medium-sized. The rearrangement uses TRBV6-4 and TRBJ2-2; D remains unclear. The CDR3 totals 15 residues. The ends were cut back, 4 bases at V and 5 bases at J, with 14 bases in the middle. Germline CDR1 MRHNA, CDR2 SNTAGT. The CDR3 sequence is CASSVGVGRTGELFF. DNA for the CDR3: TGTGCCAGCAGTGTTGGGGTCGGTCGAACCGGGGAGCTGTTTTTT.

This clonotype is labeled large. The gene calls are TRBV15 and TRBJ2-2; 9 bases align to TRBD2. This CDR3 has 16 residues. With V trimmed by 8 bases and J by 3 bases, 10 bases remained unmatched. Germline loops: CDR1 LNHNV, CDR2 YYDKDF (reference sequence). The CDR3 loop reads CATGRFGGGDTGELFF. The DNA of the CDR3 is TGTGCCACCGGGCGGTTCGGCGGGGGGGACACCGGGGAGCTGTTTTTT.

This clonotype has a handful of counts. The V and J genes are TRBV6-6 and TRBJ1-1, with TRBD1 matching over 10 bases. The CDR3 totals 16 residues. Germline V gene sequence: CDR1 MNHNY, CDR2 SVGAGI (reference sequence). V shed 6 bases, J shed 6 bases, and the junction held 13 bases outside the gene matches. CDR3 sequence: CASSRRTGGDNAEAFF. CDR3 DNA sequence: TGTGCCAGCAGCCGTAGGACAGGGGGGGATAACGCTGAAGCTTTCTTT.

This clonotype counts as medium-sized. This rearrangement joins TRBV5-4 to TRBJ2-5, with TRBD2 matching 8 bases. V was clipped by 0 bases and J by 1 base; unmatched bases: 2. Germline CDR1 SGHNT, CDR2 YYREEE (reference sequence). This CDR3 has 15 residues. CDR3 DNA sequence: TGTGCCAGCAGCTTGGGACTAGCGCCCCAAGAGACCCAGTACTTC. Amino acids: CASSLGLAPQETQYF. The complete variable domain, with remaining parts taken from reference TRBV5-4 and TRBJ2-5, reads ETGVTQSPTHLIKTRGQQVTLRCSSQSGHNTVSWYQQALGQGPQFIFQYYREEENGRGNFPPRFSGLQFPNYSSELNVNALELDDSALYLCASSLGLAPQETQYFGPGTRLLVL.

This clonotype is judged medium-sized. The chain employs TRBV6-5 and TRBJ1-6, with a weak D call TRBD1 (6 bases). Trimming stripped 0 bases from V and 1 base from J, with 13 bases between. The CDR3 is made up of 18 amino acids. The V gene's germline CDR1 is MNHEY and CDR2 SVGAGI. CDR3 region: CASSYSWGRGSYNSPLHF. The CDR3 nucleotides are TGTGCCAGCAGTTACTCCTGGGGCAGGGGATCCTATAATTCACCCCTCCACTTT.

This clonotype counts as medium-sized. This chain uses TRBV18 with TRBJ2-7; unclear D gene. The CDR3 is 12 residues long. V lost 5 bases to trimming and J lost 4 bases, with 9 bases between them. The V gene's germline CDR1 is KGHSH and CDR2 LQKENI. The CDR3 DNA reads TGTGCCAGCTCATCCATGGATTACGAGCAGTACTTC. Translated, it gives CASSSMDYEQYF.

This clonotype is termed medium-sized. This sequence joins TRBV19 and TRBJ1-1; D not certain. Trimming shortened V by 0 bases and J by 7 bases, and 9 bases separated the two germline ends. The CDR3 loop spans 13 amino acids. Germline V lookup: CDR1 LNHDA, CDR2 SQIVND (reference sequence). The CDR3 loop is CASSIDLGNEAFF. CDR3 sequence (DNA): TGTGCCAGTAGTATAGATCTCGGTAATGAAGCTTTCTTT.

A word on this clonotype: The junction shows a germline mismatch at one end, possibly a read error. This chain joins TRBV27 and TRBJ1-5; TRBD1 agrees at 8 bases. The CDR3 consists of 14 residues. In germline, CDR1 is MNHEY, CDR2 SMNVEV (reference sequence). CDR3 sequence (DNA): TGTGCCAGCAGTTTAACACAGGGGGTTCAGCCCCAGGATTTT. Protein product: CASSLTQGVQPQDF.

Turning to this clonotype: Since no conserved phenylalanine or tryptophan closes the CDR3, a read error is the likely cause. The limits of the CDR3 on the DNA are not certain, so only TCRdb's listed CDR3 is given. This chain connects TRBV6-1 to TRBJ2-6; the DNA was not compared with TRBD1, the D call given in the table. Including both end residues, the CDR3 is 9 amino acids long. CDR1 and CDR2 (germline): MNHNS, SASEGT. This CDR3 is CASSESSGT.

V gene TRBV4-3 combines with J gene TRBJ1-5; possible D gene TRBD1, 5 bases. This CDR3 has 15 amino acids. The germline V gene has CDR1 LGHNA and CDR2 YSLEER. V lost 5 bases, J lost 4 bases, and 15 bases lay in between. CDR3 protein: CASSYLRGANQPQHF. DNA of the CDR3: TGCGCCAGCAGCTACCTGAGGGGCGCAAATCAGCCCCAGCATTTT.

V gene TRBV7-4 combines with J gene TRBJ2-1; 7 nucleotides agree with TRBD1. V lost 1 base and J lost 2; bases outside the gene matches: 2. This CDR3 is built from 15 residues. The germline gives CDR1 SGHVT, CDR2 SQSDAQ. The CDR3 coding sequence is TGTGCCAGCAGCTTAGGACAGGGCCCCTACAATGAGCAGTTCTTC. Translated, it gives CASSLGQGPYNEQFF.

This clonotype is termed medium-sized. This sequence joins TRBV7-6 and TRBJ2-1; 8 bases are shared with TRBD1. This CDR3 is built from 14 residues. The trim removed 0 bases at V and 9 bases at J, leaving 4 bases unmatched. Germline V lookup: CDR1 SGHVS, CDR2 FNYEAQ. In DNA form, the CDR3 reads TGTGCCAGCAGCTTAGCCAGGGGGCAGGGTGAGCAGTTCTTC. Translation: CASSLARGQGEQFF.